This T cell receptor (beta chain) came from a study of blood T cell repertoires in COVID-19. In the study overall: Both acute and convalescent COVID-19 samples were obtained from the United States, Italy and Spain. PBMCs, B-cell-depleted T cells, or T cells were the source of the cDNA or gDNA that made up the material.

The repertoire was sequenced with immunoSEQ multiplex PCR; TCRdb's copy has only in-frame clones and lacks some. The sample has more than 200,000 clones; around 82% are singletons. Germline CDR1 is LNHDA and CDR2 is SQIVND (reference sequence). CDR3 length equals 13 residues. Trimming stripped 6 bases from V and 6 bases from J, with 12 bases between. This receptor was identified in a man between 50 and 59 years old with active or convalescent COVID-19. The source material was peripheral blood. This chain joins TRBV19 and TRBJ1-5; weak D call: TRBD1 (6 bases). Here the CDR3 reads CASSGGAVQPQHF. In DNA, the CDR3 is TGTGCCAGTAGCGGGGGGGCGGTTCAGCCCCAGCATTTT.